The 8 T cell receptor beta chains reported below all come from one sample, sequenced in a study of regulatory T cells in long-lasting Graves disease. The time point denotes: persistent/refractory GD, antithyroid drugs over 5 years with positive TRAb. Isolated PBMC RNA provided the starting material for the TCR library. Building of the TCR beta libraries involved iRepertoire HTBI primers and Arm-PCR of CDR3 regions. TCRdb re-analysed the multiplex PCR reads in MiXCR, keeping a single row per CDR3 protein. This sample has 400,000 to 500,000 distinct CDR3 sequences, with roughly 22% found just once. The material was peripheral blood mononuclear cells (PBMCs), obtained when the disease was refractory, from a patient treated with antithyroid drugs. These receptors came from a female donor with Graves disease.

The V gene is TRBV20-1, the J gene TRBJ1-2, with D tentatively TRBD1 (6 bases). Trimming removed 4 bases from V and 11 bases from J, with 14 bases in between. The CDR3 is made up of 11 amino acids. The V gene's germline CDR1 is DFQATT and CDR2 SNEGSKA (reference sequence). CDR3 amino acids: CSANDWRGYTF. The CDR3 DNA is TGCAGTGCTAACGACTGGAGGGGGTACACCTTC.

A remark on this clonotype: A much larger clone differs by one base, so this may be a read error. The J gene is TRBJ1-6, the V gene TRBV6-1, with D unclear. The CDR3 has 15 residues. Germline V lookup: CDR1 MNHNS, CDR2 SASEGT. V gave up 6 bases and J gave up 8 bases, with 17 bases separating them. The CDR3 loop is CASRDPRSVDSPLHF. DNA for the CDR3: TGTGCCAGCAGGGACCCCCGTTCGGTGGATTCACCCCTCCACTTT.

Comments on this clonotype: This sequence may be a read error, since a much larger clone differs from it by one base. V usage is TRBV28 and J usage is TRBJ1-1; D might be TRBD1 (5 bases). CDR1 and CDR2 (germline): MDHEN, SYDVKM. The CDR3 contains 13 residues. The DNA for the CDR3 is TGTGCCAACAGTTCCGAAAAGGGGCGGGGAGCTTTCTTT. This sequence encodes CANSSEKGRGAFF.

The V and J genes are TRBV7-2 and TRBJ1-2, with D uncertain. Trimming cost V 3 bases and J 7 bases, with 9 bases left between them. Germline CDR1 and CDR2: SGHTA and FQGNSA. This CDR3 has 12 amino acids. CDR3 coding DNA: TGTGCCAGCAGCTTTCCTGCCCTTGGCTACACCTTC. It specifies CASSFPALGYTF.

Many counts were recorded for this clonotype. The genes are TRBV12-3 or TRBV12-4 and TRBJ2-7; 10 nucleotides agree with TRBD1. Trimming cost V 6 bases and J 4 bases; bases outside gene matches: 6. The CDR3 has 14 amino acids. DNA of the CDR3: TGTGCCAGCAGCAAGGGACAGGGGACGTACGAGCAGTACTTC. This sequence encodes CASSKGQGTYEQYF.

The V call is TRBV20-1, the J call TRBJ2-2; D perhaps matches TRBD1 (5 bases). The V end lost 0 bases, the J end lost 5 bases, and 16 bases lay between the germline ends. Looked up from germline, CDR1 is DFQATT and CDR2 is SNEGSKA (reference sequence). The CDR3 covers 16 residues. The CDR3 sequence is CSARDGRAGWTGELFF. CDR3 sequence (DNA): TGCAGTGCTAGAGATGGTCGGGCAGGGTGGACCGGGGAGCTGTTTTTT.

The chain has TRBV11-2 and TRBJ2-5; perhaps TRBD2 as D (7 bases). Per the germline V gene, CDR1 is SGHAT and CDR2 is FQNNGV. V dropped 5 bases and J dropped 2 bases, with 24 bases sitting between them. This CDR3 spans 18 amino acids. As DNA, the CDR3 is TGTGCCAGCAGCCTAGGGGGGGGGCCTAGCGGAGTGCAAGAGACCCAGTACTTC. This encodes CASSLGGGPSGVQETQYF. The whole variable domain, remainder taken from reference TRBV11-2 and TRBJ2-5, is EAGVAQSPRYKIIEKRQSVAFWCNPISGHATLYWYQQILGQGPKLLIQFQNNGVVDDSQLPKDRFSAERLKGVDSTLKIQPAKLEDSAVYLCASSLGGGPSGVQETQYFGPGTRLLVL.

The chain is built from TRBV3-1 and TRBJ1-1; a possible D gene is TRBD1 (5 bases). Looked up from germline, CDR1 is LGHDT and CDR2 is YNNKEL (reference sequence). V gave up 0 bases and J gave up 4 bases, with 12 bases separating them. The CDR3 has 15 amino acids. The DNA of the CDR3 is TGTGCCAGCAGCCAAGACGGTGGGGGTAGCACTGAAGCTTTCTTT. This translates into CASSQDGGGSTEAFF. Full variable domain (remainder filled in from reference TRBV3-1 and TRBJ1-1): DTAVSQTPKYLVTQMGNDKSIKCEQNLGHDTMYWYKQDSKKFLKIMFSYNNKELIINETVPNRFSPKSPDKAHLNLHINSLELGDSAVYFCASSQDGGGSTEAFFGQGTRLTVV.